The present T cell receptor (beta chain) was sequenced within a study of blood T cell repertoires in COVID-19. Produced via immunoSEQ multiplex PCR; TCRdb's table is partial and in-frame only. Among fewer than 300,000 clones listed, over 65% were seen once. The CDR3 runs to 15 residues. Germline V lookup: CDR1 SGHNT, CDR2 YYREEE (reference sequence). With V trimmed by 4 bases and J by 3 bases, 8 bases remained unmatched. Sequencing used peripheral blood. V is TRBV5-4 and J is TRBJ1-2, with 8 bases identical to TRBD1. The receptor was derived from a woman of 80 years or more with acute or convalescent COVID-19. The CDR3 protein is CASSQSPGGDYGYTF. In nucleotides, the CDR3 is TGTGCCAGCAGCCAGTCTCCAGGGGGCGACTATGGCTACACCTTC. Supplemented by reference TRBV5-4 and TRBJ1-2, the full variable domain reads ETGVTQSPTHLIKTRGQQVTLRCSSQSGHNTVSWYQQALGQGPQFIFQYYREEENGRGNFPPRFSGLQFPNYSSELNVNALELDDSALYLCASSQSPGGDYGYTFGSGTRLTVV.